The source of this T cell receptor beta chain is a study of shared clonotypes between healthy human individuals (dated by TCRdb to the early 2020s). A note on the overall study: Three men and a couple of women, aged 18 to 49 years, made up the cohort. For each donor, CD4 naive and CD4 memory were each run on three plates, CD8 naive on two plates, and CD8 memory on one plate. Blood TCR repertoires of five healthy adults were deeply sequenced to estimate repertoire size and the extent of clonotype sharing between individuals. To increase sequencing depth and limit assay-specific biases, different laboratories used diverse techniques to prepare libraries and sequence TCR repertoires. Per donor, leukapheresis produced somewhere between about 0.94 and 8.9 billion PBMCs.

TCR CDR3 regions were amplified from genomic DNA by multiplex PCR using the deep immunoSEQ assay. Extracted genomic DNA from each cell subset was distributed evenly across all wells of several immunoSEQ 96-well plates, and each plate was treated as a replicate. For sorted subsets, approximately 210 ng genomic DNA, equal to about 30,000 T cell genomes, was loaded into each replicate PCR. Purified libraries were quantified with a Qubit 3.0 fluorometer, sized on a Bioanalyzer 2100, and re-quantified with the KAPA Library Quantification kit. A separate single-read 150-cycle Illumina NextSeq 550 flow cell was used to sequence each immunoSEQ 96-well plate. Regarding the original processing steps: Because the immunoSEQ output held only junctional sequences and lacked quality scores, the filtering could not match the filtering applied to full-length reads. Sequences were annotated with PyIR, a Python wrapper for IgBLAST v1.9, and V/J genes and CDR3 were assigned using IMGT germline references. Reads were filtered out if the reads had weak V/J assignments (E-value above 1e-6), no CDR3, stop codons, out-of-frame junctions, or ambiguous translated residues. V3J clonotypes were defined as sequences sharing the same inferred V gene, J gene, and CDR3 amino acid sequence. Percentage overlap between repertoires was calculated by dividing the number of shared unique clonotypes by the size of the smaller repertoire. Three approaches were used to assess repertoire richness: RTK rarefaction, the Chao1 estimator, and Recon v2.1 estimates of unobserved clonotypes. Generation probabilities were computed with OLGA for all TCRbeta clonotypes obtained by the gDNA method from a handful of donors. The table comes from immuneACCESS by way of TCRdb, which keeps in-frame sequences with V and J called. Part of the clones is missing from these tables; in studies checked, under half for an unresolved V gene and the rest for unknown reasons. The D gene and trimming were derived from the DNA, and the V and J assignments and clone size from that table. The sample table holds fewer than 1.8 million clones, of which 98% were seen once. The ten largest clones take up around 0.33% of the sample.

Donors were healthy HIV-negative adults with no recently reported acute infections or vaccinations. Every donor was a Caucasian adult living in Nashville, Tennessee, USA. CD4+ T cells were enriched by magnetic negative selection, after which naive cells were positively selected on CD45RA and the negative fraction was taken as the memory subset. After blood collection by leukapheresis, PBMCs were isolated using Ficoll-Histopaque density gradient centrifugation and then cryopreserved in the vapor phase of liquid nitrogen. Purity and quantity of every magnetically sorted T cell population were checked by analytical flow cytometry. Genomic DNA was isolated from each sorted fraction and quantified by UV absorbance on a Nanodrop 2000c. To note about this clone: The antigen this receptor binds is unknown. One base away there is no much larger clone; base qualities are not given.

The study at large found these results: Even with the large sequencing depth, rarefaction of the sorted-subset datasets indicated that sequencing was incomplete. Based on pairwise subsampling, the degree of clonotype sharing among donors was expected to be affected by sequencing depth. Sampling was restricted to blood, and TCR repertoires in tissues likely differ from the TCR repertoires found in blood. Across a handful of donors, roughly 5% of naive CD4, over 3% of naive CD8, around 2.1% of memory CD4, and under 0.45% of memory CD8 clonotypes were shared. Because the study included a small number of donors, the genetic and exposure-history diversity represented was limited. Estimated clonotype richness was generally larger for naive than for memory subsets. Compared with non-shared clonotypes, clonotypes shared by all four sorted-subset donors had higher generation probabilities.

In the germline V gene, CDR1 corresponds to SGHTS and CDR2 to YDEGEE. Trimming leaves V shorter by 4 bases and J shorter by 2 bases, with the junction holding 13 bases beyond the gene matches. The cysteine opens and the phenylalanine closes a CDR3 of 17 amino acids. Only the CDR3 part of the read is kept: 51 bases, read in frame from the first base. The receptor comes from a man aged 25-45 years in good health. Recombination linked TRBV5-8 to TRBJ2-3; TRBD1 agrees with 7 junctional bases. Material: naive CD4+ T cells sorted from blood. This sample's cell subset or site label indicates: CD45RA+ positively selected. The CDR3 region: CASSRTATGIHTDTQYF. The sequenced DNA: TGTGCCAGCAGCCGAACAGCGACAGGGATACACACAGATACGCAGTATTTT.